In its sample, the clone carrying this TCR beta chain ranks as medium-sized. The data belong to a study of T and B cells in COVID-19 patients. Background on the study: Blood was sampled from COVID-19 patients who were either actively infected or recovered.

TRB rearrangements were amplified by multiplex PCR with BIOMED2 TRB-A/B primers. TCRdb independently ran MiXCR on the multiplex PCR reads; one entry per CDR3 protein. Of several thousand distinct CDR3 sequences in the sample, around a fifth were seen once. This CDR3 contains 17 residues. Per germline, CDR1 MNHEY and CDR2 SVGAGI. TRB was amplified from about 250-500 ng of blood genomic DNA. This TCR was recovered from a human donor with active COVID-19. The chain is built from TRBV6-5 and TRBJ2-2; 10 bases fit TRBD2. The sequenced sample was blood. In nucleotides, the CDR3 is TGTGCTACACGGCGGACTAGCGGAGGTGCGAACACCGGGGAGCTGTTTTTT. Amino acids: CATRRTSGGANTGELFF.